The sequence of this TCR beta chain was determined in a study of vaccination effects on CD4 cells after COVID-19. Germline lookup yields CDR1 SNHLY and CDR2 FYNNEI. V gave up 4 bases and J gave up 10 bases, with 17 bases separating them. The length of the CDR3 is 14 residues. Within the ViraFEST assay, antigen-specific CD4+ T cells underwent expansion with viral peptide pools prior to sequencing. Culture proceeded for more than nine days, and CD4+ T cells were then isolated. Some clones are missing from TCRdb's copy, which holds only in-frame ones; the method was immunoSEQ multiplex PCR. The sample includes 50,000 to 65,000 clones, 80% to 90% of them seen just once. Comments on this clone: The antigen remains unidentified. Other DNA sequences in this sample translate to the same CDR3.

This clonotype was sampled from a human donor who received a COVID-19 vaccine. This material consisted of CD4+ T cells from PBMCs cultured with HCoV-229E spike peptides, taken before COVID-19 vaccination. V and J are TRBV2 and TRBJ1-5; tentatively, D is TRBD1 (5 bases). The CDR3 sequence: CASSGLQGGRPQHF. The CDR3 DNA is TGTGCCAGCAGTGGGTTGCAGGGAGGAAGACCCCAGCATTTT.